A selection of T cell receptor beta chains follows, all from one sample in a study of T cell repertoires in cytomegalovirus infection. Their recognized antigens are unknown. TCRdb itself ran the reads through MiXCR, one entry per CDR3 protein. The sample lists around 430,000 distinct CDR3 sequences, 42% seen once, with around two fifths in the top ten. Sequenced here: cultured PBMCs, sampled from culture after CMV antigen stimulation. The receptors were sampled from a human donor in good health (CMV status not recorded). Some clones in this sample may be carry-over from other donors' samples. The conserved cysteine and the conserved F or W are not part of the CDR3 here. The order of the fields is J gene, V gene, CDR3 protein.

j_gene: TRBJ2-5; v_gene: TRBV7-2; CDR3aa: ASSPRSGIQETQY
j_gene: TRBJ2-5; v_gene: TRBV6-2/TRBV6-3; CDR3aa: ASSRQATQY
j_gene: TRBJ2-2; v_gene: TRBV7-8; CDR3aa: ASSAGTTNTGELF
j_gene: TRBJ2-1; v_gene: TRBV15; CDR3aa: ATSPGGASYNEQF
j_gene: TRBJ2-1; v_gene: TRBV7-2; CDR3aa: ASSLGREAEQF
j_gene: TRBJ2-1; v_gene: TRBV5-4; CDR3aa: ASSFGGKSYNEQF
j_gene: TRBJ1-2; v_gene: TRBV2; CDR3aa: ASSVQHSVYGYT
j_gene: TRBJ2-1; v_gene: TRBV4-1; CDR3aa: ASSQPTSGNEQF
j_gene: TRBJ2-7; v_gene: TRBV12-3/TRBV12-4; CDR3aa: ASGNYEQY
j_gene: TRBJ2-1; v_gene: TRBV11-2; CDR3aa: ASTRLAEGDEQF
j_gene: TRBJ1-1; v_gene: TRBV4-1; CDR3aa: ASSATRTLMNTEAF
j_gene: TRBJ2-7; v_gene: TRBV11-2; CDR3aa: ASSLRGATYEQY
j_gene: TRBJ2-7; v_gene: TRBV20-1; CDR3aa: SAGGQDSSYEQY
j_gene: TRBJ2-3; v_gene: TRBV7-8; CDR3aa: ASTPGRGTDTQY
j_gene: TRBJ1-1; v_gene: TRBV20-1; CDR3aa: SARDRAAF
j_gene: TRBJ1-1; v_gene: TRBV7-8; CDR3aa: ASSLVLASNTEAF
j_gene: TRBJ2-7; v_gene: TRBV7-9; CDR3aa: ASSYSGTGGREQY
j_gene: TRBJ2-2; v_gene: TRBV20-1; CDR3aa: SARHRHGKNTGELF
j_gene: TRBJ1-5; v_gene: TRBV10-3; CDR3aa: AISEFSGGGQPQH
j_gene: TRBJ1-4; v_gene: TRBV7-2; CDR3aa: ASSLDRPPGEKLF
j_gene: TRBJ1-1; v_gene: TRBV11-1; CDR3aa: ASSLARDRTF
j_gene: TRBJ2-7; v_gene: TRBV7-2; CDR3aa: ASSLGFGITYEQY
j_gene: TRBJ2-7; v_gene: TRBV10-3; CDR3aa: ATRVGGTAYEQY